This passage covers 10 T cell receptor beta chains from one sample sequenced in a study of shared clonotypes between healthy human individuals. The data were produced by immunoSEQ multiplex PCR, yet TCRdb's version contains in-frame clones alone and is incomplete. This sample carries about 480,000 clones, 75% to 80% of them seen once, and the ten largest clones take 12%. What was sequenced was PBMCs. These receptors came from a woman in her thirties or forties in good health. Some clones in this sample may be carry-over from other donors' samples.

The V gene is TRBV13, the J gene TRBJ2-1; D possibly uses TRBD1 or TRBD2 (5 bases each). The CDR3 has 12 amino acids. The V end lost 6 bases, the J end lost 5 bases, and 8 bases lay between the germline ends. Germline V gives CDR1 PRHDT, CDR2 FYEKMQ (reference sequence). The CDR3 sequence is CASRRDHNEQFF. CDR3 sequence (DNA): TGTGCCAGCAGAAGGGACCACAATGAGCAGTTCTTC.

This clone was detected a few times. V usage is TRBV10-2 and J usage is TRBJ2-7, with TRBD2 matching over 8 bases. This CDR3 is built from 16 residues. CDR1 WSHSY and CDR2 SAAADI come from the germline V gene. J gave up 2 bases and V 3 bases, and 9 bases lay outside the gene matches. This chain's CDR3 is CASSDQGLAGAYEQYF. The CDR3 bases are TGCGCCAGCAGTGATCAGGGGCTAGCGGGCGCCTACGAGCAGTACTTC.

V usage is TRBV4-3 and J usage is TRBJ2-3; D possibly matches TRBD1 or TRBD2 (5 bases each). Germline CDR1 and CDR2: LGHNA and YSLEER. CDR3 length: 17 residues. Trimming pared 0 bases from V and 2 bases from J, leaving 15 bases between. The CDR3 sequence is CASSQDRPPGTTDTQYF. The CDR3 nucleotides read TGCGCCAGCAGCCAAGATCGACCCCCAGGGACCACAGATACGCAGTATTTT.

As concerns this clone: This same CDR3 is encoded by further DNA sequences in the sample. This rearrangement joins TRBV9 to TRBJ2-2; D is unresolved. The CDR3 is made up of 14 amino acids. Between the trimmed V and J ends, which lost 0 bases and 4 bases, there was a span of 7 bases. The germline V gene encodes CDR1 SGDLS and CDR2 YYNGEE. CDR3 nucleotides: TGTGCCAGCAGCGTAGGCTCCTCCACCGGGGAGCTGTTTTTT. Amino acids: CASSVGSSTGELFF.

V and J are TRBV28 and TRBJ1-1, with 11 bases matching TRBD1. CDR1 is MDHEN and CDR2 is SYDVKM in the germline V gene. The CDR3 covers 15 residues. V dropped 6 bases and J dropped 4; count of bases not matched to a gene: 7. The CDR3 here is CASRDRGLRSTEAFF. The CDR3 DNA reads as TGTGCCAGCAGGGACAGGGGGCTACGGAGCACTGAAGCTTTCTTT.

The chain combines TRBV21-1 with TRBJ2-4. TRBV21-1 is labeled a pseudogene. This CDR3 has 11 residues. CDR3 protein: CASRTKNIQYF. Written as DNA, the CDR3 is TGTGCCAGCAGGACGAAAAACATTCAGTACTTC.

The chain couples TRBV5-1 to TRBJ1-4; possible D gene TRBD1, 5 bases. V dropped 4 bases and J dropped 0 bases, with 10 bases sitting between them. Germline loops: CDR1 SGHRS, CDR2 YFSETQ. The CDR3 is made up of 15 amino acids. The CDR3 protein is CASSQDRATNEKLFF. CDR3 DNA: TGCGCCAGCAGCCAAGACAGAGCAACTAATGAAAAACTGTTTTTT.

The J gene is TRBJ2-1, the V gene TRBV14; TRBD1 is a possible D gene (6 bases). The V gene's germline CDR1 is SGHDN and CDR2 FVKESK. Trimming pared 3 bases from V and 12 bases from J, leaving 9 bases between. The CDR3 loop spans 11 amino acids. CDR3 nucleotide sequence: TGTGCCAGCAGCCAGCGAGGGGGGCAGTTCTTC. Amino acids: CASSQRGGQFF.

This clone was counted a few times. The chain links TRBV10-2 to TRBJ1-2, with 11 nucleotides matching TRBD1. The germline V gene has CDR1 WSHSY and CDR2 SAAADI. J gave up 4 bases and V 6 bases, and 7 bases lay outside the gene matches. The CDR3 sequence is 15 residues long. The CDR3 here is CASSSGTGGRYGYTF. CDR3 coding DNA: TGCGCCAGCAGCAGCGGGACAGGGGGTCGCTATGGCTACACCTTC.

Only a few counts were recorded for this clone. The chain employs TRBV30 and TRBJ1-5; D is ambiguous. CDR1 and CDR2 from the germline V gene are GTSNPN and SVGIG (reference sequence). The ends were cut back, 0 bases at V and 6 bases at J, with 12 bases in the middle. The CDR3 has 14 residues. The CDR3 protein is CAWSVGSQIQPQHF. The DNA of the CDR3 is TGTGCCTGGAGTGTAGGGAGCCAAATTCAGCCCCAGCATTTT.